One and the same sample provided the 32 T cell receptor beta chains below, sequenced in a study of identical twins. TCRdb redid the calling of the 5' RACE reads with MiXCR, one entry per CDR3 protein. Of 200,000 to 300,000 distinct CDR3 sequences in the sample, roughly 10% are singletons; the top ten hold roughly 10%. The specimen was memory T cells sorted from blood. Every receptor here comes from a man aged 45 to 65 in good health.

The V call is TRBV5-1, the J call TRBJ2-5; 9 positions match TRBD1. Germline V gene data show CDR1 as SGHRS and CDR2 as YFSETQ. The CDR3 covers 14 residues. The junction had 2 bases not matched to a gene; V was cut back by 3 bases and J by 2 bases. The CDR3 DNA follows: TGCGCCAGCAGCTGGGGACAGGGACAAGAGACCCAGTACTTC. Translation: CASSWGQGQETQYF.

This clonotype was observed a handful of times. The chain has TRBV18 and TRBJ2-2; D may be TRBD2 (6 bases). The germline CDR1 and CDR2 sequences are KGHSH and LQKENI. V lost 3 bases and J lost 1, with 12 bases in between. The CDR3 totals 16 residues. The CDR3 sequence: CASSPTRSGNTGELFF. CDR3 sequence (DNA): TGTGCCAGCTCACCGACTAGGTCGGGGAACACCGGGGAGCTGTTTTTT.

This clonotype was counted a few times. The chain uses TRBV14 and TRBJ2-3; possible D gene TRBD1, 6 bases. Trimming removed 5 bases from V and 4 bases from J, with 19 bases in between. CDR1 is SGHDN, CDR2 FVKESK, per germline. The CDR3 contains 16 residues. The CDR3 DNA follows: TGTGCCAGCAGCACATCCTGGCCAGGGGTCTCAGATACGCAGTATTTT. Protein sequence: CASSTSWPGVSDTQYF. Full variable domain (rest looked up from reference TRBV14 and TRBJ2-3): EAGVTQFPSHSVIEKGQTVTLRCDPISGHDNLYWYRRVMGKEIKFLLHFVKESKQDESGMPNNRFLAERTGGTYSTLKVQPAELEDSGVYFCASSTSWPGVSDTQYFGPGTRLTVL.

V and J are TRBV29-1 and TRBJ2-5; D possibly corresponds to TRBD2 (6 bases). The CDR3 covers 12 residues. The germline V gene encodes CDR1 SQVTM and CDR2 ANQGSEA. The V gene lost 7 bases and the J gene lost 4 bases, with 13 bases spanning the gap. CDR3 sequence: CSGAGRGETQYF. CDR3 nucleotide sequence: TGCAGCGGGGCAGGGCGGGGAGAGACCCAGTACTTC.

This clonotype came up many times. The chain joins TRBV3-1 to TRBJ1-6; the D gene is possibly TRBD1 (6 bases). This CDR3 contains 15 residues. Germline V gene sequence: CDR1 LGHDT, CDR2 YNNKEL (reference sequence). The V end lost 0 bases, the J end lost 10 bases, and 13 bases lay between the germline ends. As DNA, the CDR3 is TGTGCCAGCAGCCAAGATTGGCAGGGGAAATCACCCCTCCACTTT. Translation: CASSQDWQGKSPLHF.

This clonotype was counted ten times or more. The chain has TRBV28 and TRBJ2-7; 8 bases fit TRBD2. CDR1 and CDR2 from the germline V gene are MDHEN and SYDVKM. CDR3 length: 15 amino acids. Unmatched junction bases numbered 7, after V lost 6 bases and J lost 0 bases. The CDR3 DNA reads TGTGCCAGCAGCCAGCGGCTAGCGGGCTCCTACGAGCAGTACTTC. Encoded protein: CASSQRLAGSYEQYF.

This clonotype was seen a handful of times. The chain uses TRBV4-3 and TRBJ1-2, with D possibly TRBD1 on 5 matching bases. CDR1 is LGHNA, CDR2 YSLEER, per germline. This CDR3 has 16 residues. The V end was cut by 1 base, the J end by 4 bases, with 16 bases between. CDR3 DNA: TGCGCCAGCAGCCAAGGAGGTTCAGGGCGGGTCTATGGCTACACCTTC. Protein sequence: CASSQGGSGRVYGYTF.

This clonotype showed up many times. The chain uses TRBV20-1 and TRBJ1-2, with D unclear. Germline V CDR1 and CDR2: DFQATT, SNEGSKA (reference sequence). Trimming took off 0 bases at V and 8 bases at J, with 19 bases between the two ends. The CDR3 has 15 residues. The CDR3 nucleotides read TGCAGTGCTAGAGATTCCAGGTTGGGGAGAGAGGGCTACACCTTC. It specifies CSARDSRLGREGYTF.

The V call is TRBV7-2, the J call TRBJ2-2; TRBD2 might be the D (6 bases). The CDR3 loop spans 14 amino acids. The V gene lost 4 bases and the J gene lost 6 bases, with 12 bases spanning the gap. Germline V gene lookup returns CDR1 SGHTA and CDR2 FQGNSA. The CDR3 protein is CASSSARGAGELFF. CDR3 DNA: TGTGCCAGCAGCTCAGCGCGGGGCGCCGGGGAGCTGTTTTTT.

The rearrangement joins TRBV19 to TRBJ2-3, with D tentatively TRBD2 (5 bases). The CDR3 extends over 16 amino acids. Germline V gene lookup returns CDR1 LNHDA and CDR2 SQIVND (reference sequence). Trimming shortened V by 7 bases and J by 6 bases, and 23 bases separated the two germline ends. The CDR3 spells CASNPAGTGPRDTQYF. The DNA for the CDR3 is TGTGCCAGTAATCCCGCGGGTACGGGTCCCCGGGATACGCAGTATTTT.

This sequence joins TRBV7-9 and TRBJ1-1; possibly TRBD1 for D (6 bases). The CDR3 covers 15 residues. The germline V gene has CDR1 SEHNR and CDR2 FQNEAQ (reference sequence). The V end was cut by 3 bases, the J end by 0 bases, with 11 bases between. The CDR3 is CASSFGQILNTEAFF. The CDR3 region has the DNA TGTGCCAGCAGCTTCGGACAGATTCTGAACACTGAAGCTTTCTTT.

This clonotype was observed a few times. The chain recombines TRBV29-1 with TRBJ1-1; no clear D. The CDR3 totals 13 residues. Trimming cost V 3 bases and J 0 bases, with 8 bases left between them. Germline V gene lookup returns CDR1 SQVTM and CDR2 ANQGSEA. The CDR3 is CSVEPGLNTEAFF. CDR3 coding DNA: TGCAGCGTTGAGCCGGGTTTGAACACTGAAGCTTTCTTT.

This clonotype has more than one count but fewer than ten. The chain employs TRBV18 and TRBJ1-5; TRBD1 matches 7 bases. Per the germline V gene, CDR1 is KGHSH and CDR2 is LQKENI. The CDR3 runs 13 residues. Trimming removed 4 bases from V and 6 bases from J; junction bases left unmatched: 3. The CDR3: CASSRQGLQPQHF. In nucleotides, the CDR3 is TGTGCCAGCTCACGACAGGGTCTTCAGCCCCAGCATTTT.

This clonotype came up a few times. The chain is built from TRBV6-1 and TRBJ1-1; D unresolved. Trimming stripped 2 bases from V and 11 bases from J, with 9 bases between. The V gene's germline CDR1 is MNHNS and CDR2 SASEGT. The CDR3 has 11 amino acids. The CDR3 sequence is CASSEKMRAFF. The CDR3 region has the DNA TGTGCCAGCAGTGAAAAGATGAGGGCTTTCTTT.

This clonotype was observed a single time. This chain connects TRBV7-9 to TRBJ2-5; a weak D match, TRBD2 (5 bases). There are 15 residues in the CDR3. The V gene's germline CDR1 is SEHNR and CDR2 FQNEAQ (reference sequence). V was cut by 5 bases and J by 2 bases, with 15 bases left in between. CDR3 DNA: TGTGCCAGCAGCGGAGCAGCGGTCGGACAAGAGACCCAGTACTTC. Translating it yields CASSGAAVGQETQYF.

This clonotype appeared a few times. V usage is TRBV9 and J usage is TRBJ2-5, with a tentative D call TRBD1 (5 bases). CDR1 is SGDLS, CDR2 YYNGEE, per germline. V lost 4 bases and J 5 bases, leaving 18 bases between the germline ends. The CDR3 length is 15 residues. The CDR3 reads CASSTAEGVRETQYF. The DNA of the CDR3 is TGTGCCAGCAGCACCGCGGAAGGGGTCCGGGAGACCCAGTACTTC.

This clonotype was seen a handful of times. The gene calls are TRBV29-1 and TRBJ2-5, with D perhaps TRBD1 (6 bases). Trimming took off 7 bases at V and 0 bases at J, with 15 bases between the two ends. Germline CDR1 is SQVTM and CDR2 is ANQGSEA. There are 14 residues in the CDR3. The CDR3 nucleotides read TGCAGCGCAAGGACAGATTATAACCAAGAGACCCAGTACTTC. Translated, it gives CSARTDYNQETQYF.

The rearrangement uses TRBV5-1 and TRBJ2-1; weak D call: TRBD2 (6 bases). This CDR3 is built from 14 residues. Trimming cost V 0 bases and J 5 bases, with 9 bases left between them. CDR1 is SGHRS and CDR2 is YFSETQ in the germline V gene. The DNA for the CDR3 is TGCGCCAGCAGCTTGGAATGGACTAACAATGAGCAGTTCTTC. Protein product: CASSLEWTNNEQFF.

This clonotype showed up many times. V is TRBV11-2 and J is TRBJ2-5, with D unresolved. Trimming took 0 bases from V and 3 from J, leaving 8 bases between them. The CDR3 totals 14 residues. Per the germline V gene, CDR1 is SGHAT and CDR2 is FQNNGV. CDR3 bases: TGTGCCAGCAGCTTAGAGTATAGAAAAGAGACCCAGTACTTC. Amino acid sequence: CASSLEYRKETQYF.

The rearrangement uses TRBV4-3 and TRBJ1-2; unclear D gene. Trimming took 0 bases from V and 8 from J, leaving 16 bases between them. This CDR3 spans 15 amino acids. In germline, CDR1 is LGHNA, CDR2 YSLEER. The CDR3 sequence is CASSQDSPRLGGYTF. Written as DNA, the CDR3 is TGCGCCAGCAGCCAAGACTCTCCCAGACTAGGGGGCTACACCTTC.

This clonotype showed up many times. This chain uses TRBV20-1 with TRBJ1-5, with D possibly matching TRBD1 (6 bases). Germline V lookup: CDR1 DFQATT, CDR2 SNEGSKA (reference sequence). Trimming removed 5 bases at V and 3 bases at J, with 14 bases between. There are 14 residues in the CDR3. This CDR3 reads CSASGQHLNQPQHF. CDR3 DNA: TGCAGTGCTTCAGGACAGCACCTCAATCAGCCCCAGCATTTT.

The genes are TRBV11-2 and TRBJ2-7; 9 positions match TRBD2. Germline CDR1 is SGHAT and CDR2 is FQNNGV. The CDR3 extends over 16 amino acids. Trimming removed 1 base from V and 4 bases from J; junction bases left unmatched: 8. The CDR3 loop is CASSLVWGLAGYEQYF. CDR3 sequence (DNA): TGTGCCAGCAGCTTAGTTTGGGGTCTAGCGGGGTACGAGCAGTACTTC.

The V and J genes are TRBV20-1 and TRBJ1-2; D is possibly TRBD1 (6 bases). Deletions cut 3 bases from V and 4 bases from J, with 9 bases between. In germline, CDR1 is DFQATT, CDR2 SNEGSKA (reference sequence). CDR3 size: 12 residues. The CDR3 DNA follows: TGCAGTGCTAGGATGACAGGCTATGGCTACACCTTC. This sequence encodes CSARMTGYGYTF.

This clonotype was counted many times. The CDR3 is CASSVVQGNEQFF. CDR3 bases: TGTGCCAGCAGCGTAGTCCAGGGGAATGAGCAGTTCTTC. The chain couples TRBV9 to TRBJ2-1, with D possibly TRBD1 on 6 matching bases. Trimming stripped 0 bases from V and 7 bases from J, with 8 bases between. Per the germline V gene, CDR1 is SGDLS and CDR2 is YYNGEE. The CDR3 consists of 13 residues.

This clonotype came up many times. The V gene is TRBV4-3, the J gene TRBJ2-2, with D uncertain. Germline V CDR1 and CDR2: LGHNA, YSLEER. V was shortened by 1 base and J by 8 bases, with 14 bases between the two germline ends. The CDR3 runs to 15 residues. CDR3 amino acids: CASSQALYSGGELFF. The CDR3 DNA sequence: TGCGCCAGCAGCCAAGCTCTCTACAGTGGGGGGGAGCTGTTTTTT.

This clonotype was recorded a few times. The chain links TRBV12-3 or TRBV12-4 to TRBJ1-2, with 7 bases lining up with TRBD1. This CDR3 spans 14 amino acids. Trimming removed 5 bases from V and 5 bases from J; junction bases left unmatched: 8. CDR3 DNA: TGTGCCAGCAGTCGAAGGGGGCGCGGTTATGGCTACACCTTC. Translation gives CASSRRGRGYGYTF.

This chain connects TRBV7-6 to TRBJ2-3; TRBD2 matches at 7 bases. The CDR3 contains 15 residues. CDR1 and CDR2 (germline): SGHVS, FNYEAQ. Losses at the gene ends were 5 bases for V and 7 bases for J; bases not matched to a gene: 12. The CDR3 region has the DNA TGTGCCAGCAGCCTGGGGGGGACCCCATTTAATACGCAGTATTTT. Translating it yields CASSLGGTPFNTQYF.

This clonotype appeared many times. The chain carries TRBV6-1 and TRBJ2-3, with unresolved D. V was cut by 10 bases and J by 6 bases, with 20 bases left in between. The germline CDR1 and CDR2 sequences are MNHNS and SASEGT. This CDR3 region has 14 residues. CDR3 nucleotides: TGTGCCACCAGCCTTCTGGGCCTGGTGGATACGCAGTATTTT. It translates to CATSLLGLVDTQYF.

The rearrangement joins TRBV28 to TRBJ2-7; no firm D call. Germline CDR1 MDHEN, CDR2 SYDVKM. V was cut by 7 bases and J by 3 bases, with 13 bases left in between. CDR3 length equals 13 residues. CDR3 protein: CASKSDLGYEQYF. CDR3 nucleotides: TGTGCCAGCAAATCGGACCTTGGCTACGAGCAGTACTTC.

This clonotype occurred a few times. The chain combines TRBV5-6 with TRBJ1-3; no firm D call. Germline lookup yields CDR1 SGHDT and CDR2 YYEEEE. Trimming left V 4 bases short and J 4 bases short, with 12 bases between. The CDR3 length is 14 residues. CDR3 in amino acids: CASSKESIGNTIYF. CDR3 nucleotides: TGTGCCAGCAGCAAGGAATCGATCGGAAACACCATATATTTT.

This clonotype was seen at least ten times. The chain is built from TRBV25-1 and TRBJ1-6; no firm D call. Germline V lookup: CDR1 MGHDK, CDR2 SYGVNS. CDR3 length equals 15 residues. The ends were cut back, 3 bases at V and 6 bases at J, with 12 bases in the middle. The CDR3 protein is CASSEVVGSNSPLHF. The CDR3 bases are TGTGCCAGCAGTGAGGTGGTAGGGAGTAATTCACCCCTCCACTTT. The full variable domain, in which reference TRBV25-1 and TRBJ1-6 provide the parts outside the CDR3, is EADIYQTPRYLVIGTGKKITLECSQTMGHDKMYWYQQDPGMELHLIHYSYGVNSTEKGDLSSESTVSRIRTEHFPLTLESARPSHTSQYLCASSEVVGSNSPLHFGNGTRLTVT.

This clonotype was counted many times. The chain combines TRBV2 with TRBJ2-5, with D possibly matching TRBD2 (5 bases). Trimming took off 7 bases at V and 9 bases at J, with 9 bases between the two ends. The CDR3 length is 10 residues. Germline lookup yields CDR1 SNHLY and CDR2 FYNNEI. This CDR3 is CASNLAAQYF. In nucleotides, the CDR3 is TGTGCCAGCAACCTAGCAGCCCAGTACTTC.